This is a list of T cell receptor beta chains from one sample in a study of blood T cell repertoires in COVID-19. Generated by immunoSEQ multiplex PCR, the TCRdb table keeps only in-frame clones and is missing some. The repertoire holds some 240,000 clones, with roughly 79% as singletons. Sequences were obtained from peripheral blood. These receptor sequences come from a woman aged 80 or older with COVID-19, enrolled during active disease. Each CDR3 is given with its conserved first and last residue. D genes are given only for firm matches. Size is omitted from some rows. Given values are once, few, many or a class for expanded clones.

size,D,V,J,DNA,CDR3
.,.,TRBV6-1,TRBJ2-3,TGTGCCAGCAGTGAGATGACAGGTAGCACAGATACGCAGTATTTT,CASSEMTGSTDTQYF
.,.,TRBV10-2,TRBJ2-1,TGCGCCAGTTTACTTCCAGGATACAATGAGCAGTTCTTC,CASLLPGYNEQFF
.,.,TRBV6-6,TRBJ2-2,TGTGCCAGCAGTTACGGCGGGTCGGAGAACACCGGGGAGCTGTTTTTT,CASSYGGSENTGELFF
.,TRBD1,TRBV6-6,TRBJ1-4,TGTGCCAGCAGTCGGACAGGGAATGAAAAACTGTTTTTT,CASSRTGNEKLFF
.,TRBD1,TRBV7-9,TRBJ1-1,TGTGCCAGCAGCACCCTATTGACAGGGGTCACTGAAGCTTTCTTT,CASSTLLTGVTEAFF
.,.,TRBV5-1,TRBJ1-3,TGCGCCAGCAGGGGAGTCACCTCTGGAAACACCATATATTTT,CASRGVTSGNTIYF
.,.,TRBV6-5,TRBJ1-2,TGTGCCAGCAGTCCCGGTGTTAACTATGGCTACACCTTC,CASSPGVNYGYTF
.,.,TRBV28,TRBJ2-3,TGTGCCAGCCCAGCCCCGGGGGTCAGCACAGATACGCAGTATTTT,CASPAPGVSTDTQYF
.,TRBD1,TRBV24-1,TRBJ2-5,TGTGCCGCCTCTACGACAGGGTCGCCAGGCACCCAGTACTTC,CAASTTGSPGTQYF
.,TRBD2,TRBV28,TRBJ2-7,TGTGCCAGCAGCCCTCTGTCAGCGGGGGAAGTCGAGCAGTACTTC,CASSPLSAGEVEQYF
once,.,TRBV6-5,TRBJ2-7,TGTGCCAGCAGTCGCGGGCCCCGCGGCGAGCAGTACTTC,CASSRGPRGEQYF
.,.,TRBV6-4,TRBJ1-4,TGTGCCAGAGGATGGAGGGGTAATGAAAAACTGTTTTTT,CARGWRGNEKLFF
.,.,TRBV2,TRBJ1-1,TGTGCCAGCAGACTCAACACTGAAGCTTTCTTT,CASRLNTEAFF
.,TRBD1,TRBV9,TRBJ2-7,TGTGCCAGCAGCGTAGTCACAGGGGGAATCTACGAGCAGTACTTC,CASSVVTGGIYEQYF
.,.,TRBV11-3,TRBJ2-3,TGTGCCAGCAGCTTACGTCAGGGGCCACAGGTAGATACGCAGTATTTT,CASSLRQGPQVDTQYF
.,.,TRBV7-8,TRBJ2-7,TGTGCCAGCAGCTCAATAGGATTCGGGGAGCAGTACTTC,CASSSIGFGEQYF
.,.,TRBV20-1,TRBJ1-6,TGCAGTGCTAGTGATAGGGTCGGGGATTCACCCCTCCACTTT,CSASDRVGDSPLHF
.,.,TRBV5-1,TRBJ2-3,TGCGCCAGCAGCCAGGACAGTTACACAGATACGCAGTATTTT,CASSQDSYTDTQYF
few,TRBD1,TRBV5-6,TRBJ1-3,TGTGCCAGCAGCGCACAGGGGGACACCATATATTTT,CASSAQGDTIYF
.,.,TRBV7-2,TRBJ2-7,TGTGCCAGCAGCTTACGAGGTATAGAGCTCGCGCAGTACTTC,CASSLRGIELAQYF
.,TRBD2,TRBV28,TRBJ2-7,TGTGCCAGCAGTTTATCCGGGGCTAGCGGGAGACGGTACGAGCAGTACTTC,CASSLSGASGRRYEQYF
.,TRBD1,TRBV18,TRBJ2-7,TGTGCCAGCTCACCGTCTCAGGGGGTGGGAGAGCAGTACTTC,CASSPSQGVGEQYF
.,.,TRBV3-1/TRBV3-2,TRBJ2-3,TGTGCCAGCAGCCCGGAATGGGGGGGCTGGACAGATACGCAGTATTTT,CASSPEWGGWTDTQYF
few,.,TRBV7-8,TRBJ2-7,TGTGCCAGCAGCTCCGTCTACGAGCAGTACTTC,CASSSVYEQYF
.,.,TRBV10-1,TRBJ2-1,TGCGCCAGCAACGAGCGCAGCTCCTACAATGAGCAGTTCTTC,CASNERSSYNEQFF
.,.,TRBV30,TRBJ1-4,TGTGCCTGGAGTTTCCTCCGGGGTACTCGGGAAAAACTGTTTTTT,CAWSFLRGTREKLFF
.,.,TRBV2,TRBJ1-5,TGTGCCAGCAGGAAGGACAGCCCCAATCAGCCCCAGCATTTT,CASRKDSPNQPQHF
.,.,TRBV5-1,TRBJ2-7,TGCGCCAGCAGCTTGGCCCAGGGTAGCGAGCAGTACTTC,CASSLAQGSEQYF
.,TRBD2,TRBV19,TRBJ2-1,TGTGCCAGTAGTAAAAGCGGGGGGGCCAATGAGCAGTTCTTC,CASSKSGGANEQFF
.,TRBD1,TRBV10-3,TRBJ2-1,TGTGCCATCGGGGGGACAGGGGGCAGAAATGAGCAGTTCTTC,CAIGGTGGRNEQFF
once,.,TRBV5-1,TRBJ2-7,TGCGCCAGCAGCGTTAGTAACTCCTACGAGCAGTACTTC,CASSVSNSYEQYF
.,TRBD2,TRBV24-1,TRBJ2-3,TGTGCCACCAGTGATCTAGGGACTAGCGAGGGGGCAAAGGCGCAGTATTTT,CATSDLGTSEGAKAQYF
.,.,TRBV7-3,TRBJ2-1,TGTGCCAGCAGCTTTGGGACTTACAATGAGCAGTTCTTC,CASSFGTYNEQFF
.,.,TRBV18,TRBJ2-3,TGTGCCAGCTCAACTCTTAGCACAGATACGCAGTATTTT,CASSTLSTDTQYF
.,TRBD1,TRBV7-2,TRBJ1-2,TGTGCCAGCAGCTTTATGTCAGGGGGAGGATACACCTTC,CASSFMSGGGYTF
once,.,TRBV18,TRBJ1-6,TGTGCCAGCTCACCGGTGGGCAGGTCCTATAATTCACCCCTCCACTTT,CASSPVGRSYNSPLHF
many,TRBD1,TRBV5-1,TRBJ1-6,TGCGCCAGCAGCGGAACGACAGGGGAGAATTCACCCCTCCACTTT,CASSGTTGENSPLHF
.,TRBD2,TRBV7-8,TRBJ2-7,TGTGCCAGCAGCCGAGGGGGGGGCCGGACTAGCGGGATGCGCGAGCAGTACTTC,CASSRGGGRTSGMREQYF
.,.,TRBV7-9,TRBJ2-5,TGTGCCAGCAGCTTAGGGCCAGGGGTATCGGAAGAGACCCAGTACTTC,CASSLGPGVSEETQYF
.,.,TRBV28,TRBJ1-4,TGTGCCAGCGGGGGGGTCGCAACTAATGAAAAACTGTTTTTT,CASGGVATNEKLFF
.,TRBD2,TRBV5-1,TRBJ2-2,TGCGCCAGCGGTACTAGCGCCGGCCCGAACACCGGGGAGCTGTTTTTT,CASGTSAGPNTGELFF
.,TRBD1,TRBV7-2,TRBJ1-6,TGTGCCAGCAGCCAGGACAGGGGGTCCTATAATTCACCCCTCCACTTT,CASSQDRGSYNSPLHF
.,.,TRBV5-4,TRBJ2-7,TGTGCCAGCAGCTTGGAGTTTGGCGGGGCGTACGAGCAGTACTTC,CASSLEFGGAYEQYF
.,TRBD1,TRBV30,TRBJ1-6,TGTGCCTGGAGTGTAAGGGGGCAATTGTATTCACCCCTCCACTTT,CAWSVRGQLYSPLHF
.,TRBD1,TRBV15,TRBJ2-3,TGTGCCACCAGGACACAGGGGGCAGATACGCAGTATTTT,CATRTQGADTQYF
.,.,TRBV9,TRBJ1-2,TGTGCCAGCACCCCGATCTTGGCCGGGGGCTACACCTTC,CASTPILAGGYTF
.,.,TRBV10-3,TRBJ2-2,TGTGCCATCAGTGAGCAACAGGGAACCGGGGAGCTGTTTTTT,CAISEQQGTGELFF
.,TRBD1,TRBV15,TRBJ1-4,TGTGCCACCAGCAGGGGGACAGGGGAATGGGAAAAACTGTTTTTT,CATSRGTGEWEKLFF
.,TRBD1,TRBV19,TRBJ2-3,TGTGCCAGTAGCTTTATGACAGGGTCCACAGATACGCAGTATTTT,CASSFMTGSTDTQYF
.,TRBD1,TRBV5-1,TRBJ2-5,TGCGCCAGCAGCTTTTCAGGGGGAGAGACCCAGTACTTC,CASSFSGGETQYF
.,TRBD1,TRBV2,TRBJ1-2,TGTGCCAGCAGTCTACAGGGGGAATCTGGCTACACCTTC,CASSLQGESGYTF
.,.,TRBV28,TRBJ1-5,TGTGCCAGCAGTTTACCTAATCAGCCCCAGCATTTT,CASSLPNQPQHF
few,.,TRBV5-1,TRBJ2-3,TGCGCCAGCAGCCCGGGACTCCGAGGAGATACGCAGTATTTT,CASSPGLRGDTQYF
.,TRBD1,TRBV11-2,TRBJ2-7,TGTGCCAGCAGCTCCGACAGGGGGCGCGAGCAGTACTTC,CASSSDRGREQYF
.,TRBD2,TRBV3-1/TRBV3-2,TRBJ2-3,TGTGCCAGCAGCCAAGGGGGGAGCGGGAGACCGTATTTT,CASSQGGSGRPYF
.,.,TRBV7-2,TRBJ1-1,TGTGCCAGCAGCTTAGGAGTGGCAGGCTACACTGAAGCTTTCTTT,CASSLGVAGYTEAFF
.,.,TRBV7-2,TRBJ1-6,TGTGCCAGCAGTTGGAACAGGGACAATTCACCCCTCCACTTT,CASSWNRDNSPLHF
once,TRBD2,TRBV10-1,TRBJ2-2,TGCGCCAGCAGTGAGTCGGCTAGCGGGGGATACACCGGGGAGCTGTTTTTT,CASSESASGGYTGELFF
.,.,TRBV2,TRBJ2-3,TGTGCCAGCAGTCGGACGGGGCGGGACACAGATACGCAGTATTTT,CASSRTGRDTDTQYF
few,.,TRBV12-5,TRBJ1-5,TGTGCTAGTGGTCCAGGTTCGAATAGCAATCAGCCCCAGCATTTT,CASGPGSNSNQPQHF